These T cell receptor beta chains were read from a single sample in a study of blood T cells in healthy people across ages. Each CDR3 protein is one row after TCRdb ran MiXCR on the 5' RACE reads. Of 600,000 to 1,000,000 distinct CDR3 sequences listed, 20% to 25% are singletons. These sequences were also reported in another study, on T cells of mothers and their children.

The sample taken for sequencing was blood. The receptor set was obtained from a boy younger than 18 in good health. Both conserved end residues are part of each CDR3. The D gene is left open where the match is weak. Clone size is stated in some rows and not others, as once, few, many or a class when expanded.

size	D	length	J	V	DNA	CDR3
few	NA	14	TRBJ2-3	TRBV12-3/TRBV12-4	TGTGCCAGCAGTTTTCGGCTGGGGGCAGATACGCAATATTTT	CASSFRLGADTQYF
NA	TRBD1	21	TRBJ1-5	TRBV7-2	TGTGCCAGCAGCTTAGCGGTCTGGGGGACAGGGACTGTCCTGGGCAATCAGCCCCAGCATTTT	CASSLAVWGTGTVLGNQPQHF
NA	NA	15	TRBJ1-1	TRBV5-1	TGCGCCAGCAAGGAGTTTTTCGCGACGAACACTGAAGCTTTCTTT	CASKEFFATNTEAFF
NA	TRBD2	18	TRBJ2-5	TRBV9	TGTGCCAGCAGCGGACTAGCGGGGAGGCCTAGGTACCAAGAGGCCCAGTACTTC	CASSGLAGRPRYQEAQYF
NA	TRBD2	16	TRBJ2-7	TRBV20-1	TGCAGTGCTAGACCCTCGGAGGAGCGGGAGTTGTACGAGCAGTACTTC	CSARPSEERELYEQYF
few	NA	13	TRBJ2-7	TRBV11-1	TGTGCCAGCAGCCCTGATAACAACGCCGAGCAGTACTTC	CASSPDNNAEQYF
many	TRBD1	12	TRBJ2-1	TRBV29-1	TGCAGCGTTGACAGGGGGAATGATGAGCAGTTCTTC	CSVDRGNDEQFF
NA	TRBD2	15	TRBJ2-1	TRBV7-3	TGTGCCAGCAGCTCTAGCGGGCGGTCGAGCGATGAGCAGTTCTTC	CASSSSGRSSDEQFF
few	NA	14	TRBJ1-1	TRBV6-2/TRBV6-3	TGTGCCAGCAGCGAGATCCCTGGGGCCACTGAAGCTTTCTTT	CASSEIPGATEAFF
NA	NA	12	TRBJ2-5	TRBV3-1	TGTGCCAGCAGCCAAGATACGAGGTTACAGTACTTC	CASSQDTRLQYF
NA	TRBD2	16	TRBJ2-1	TRBV11-2	TGTGCCAGCAGAGTCTACACGGGGGGGGTATACAATGAGCAGTTCTTC	CASRVYTGGVYNEQFF
few	NA	16	TRBJ1-1	TRBV27	TGTGCCAGCAGTTTACTGGCCCCTCGAGGGAACACTGAAGCTTTCTTT	CASSLLAPRGNTEAFF
few	NA	15	TRBJ2-4	TRBV25-1	TGTGCCAGCAGTGATACGGGGCTCGGTAGGAACATTCAGTACTTC	CASSDTGLGRNIQYF
NA	TRBD2	15	TRBJ2-1	TRBV6-5	TGTGCCAGCCGGGGGGGTCGCATCAATTACAATGAGCAGTTCTTC	CASRGGRINYNEQFF
NA	NA	14	TRBJ2-7	TRBV13	TGTGCCAGCAGCTTGAGTCGGACAACCTACGAGCAGTACTTC	CASSLSRTTYEQYF
NA	NA	14	TRBJ1-6	TRBV12-3/TRBV12-4	TGTGCCAGCATCCTGGGAGGCATTAATTCACCCCTCCACTTT	CASILGGINSPLHF
few	NA	15	TRBJ1-3	TRBV20-1	TGCAGTGCTAGAGGGGCGGGACTGGGTGGAAACACCATATATTTT	CSARGAGLGGNTIYF
NA	NA	16	TRBJ1-1	TRBV7-6	TGTGCCAGCAGCTTAGCCTATCCACAGGAGAACACTGAAGCTTTCTTT	CASSLAYPQENTEAFF
many	NA	14	TRBJ2-7	TRBV7-3	TGTGCCAGCAGCCCGCTGAGCGGTCCCTACGAGCAGTACTTC	CASSPLSGPYEQYF
NA	NA	14	TRBJ1-2	TRBV3-1	TGTGCCAGCAGCCCCAGGGCTTGGGACTATGGCTACACCTTC	CASSPRAWDYGYTF
few	NA	12	TRBJ1-5	TRBV9	TGTGCCAGCAGCCAGGTCAATCAGCCCCAGCATTTT	CASSQVNQPQHF
NA	NA	17	TRBJ1-3	TRBV9	TGTGCCAGCAGCTCTCAGGTCTACGGAGGCTCGGGAAACACCATATATTTT	CASSSQVYGGSGNTIYF
few	NA	13	TRBJ2-1	TRBV11-2	TGTGCCAGCAGTCTAATCCCTAGTGCCGAGCAGTTCTTC	CASSLIPSAEQFF
NA	TRBD1	14	TRBJ2-7	TRBV7-9	TGTGCCAGCAGCGAACAGGGGGCCCCCTACGAGCAGTACTTC	CASSEQGAPYEQYF
NA	TRBD2	17	TRBJ2-3	TRBV7-9	TGTGCCAGCAGCAAGCGGACTAGCGGAAGACCCACAGATACGCAGTATTTT	CASSKRTSGRPTDTQYF
few	NA	16	TRBJ2-5	TRBV4-1	TGCGCCAGCAGCCAAGGGCCCGGATTGGGGCGGGAGACCCAGTACTTC	CASSQGPGLGRETQYF
few	NA	12	TRBJ2-4	TRBV20-1	TGCAGTGCTAACGGGGGTGTTGGGATTCAGTACTTC	CSANGGVGIQYF
NA	TRBD1	16	TRBJ2-7	TRBV7-9	TGTGCCAGCAGCTTAGAAGGAGTGACAGGGCCCCCTGAGCAGTACTTC	CASSLEGVTGPPEQYF
NA	TRBD1	12	TRBJ1-2	TRBV29-1	TGCAGCGTCACACGGACAGGGGGCGGCTACACCTTC	CSVTRTGGGYTF
few	NA	13	TRBJ1-1	TRBV6-2/TRBV6-3	TGTGCCAGCAGTTACGACCAGAACACTGAAGCTTTCTTT	CASSYDQNTEAFF
NA	NA	13	TRBJ2-7	TRBV7-9	TGTGCCAGCAGCTTTCAGGCGACCTACGAGCAGTACTTC	CASSFQATYEQYF
NA	NA	13	TRBJ2-3	TRBV5-1	TGCGCCAGCAGCTTGATCACCACAGATACGCAGTATTTT	CASSLITTDTQYF
few	NA	12	TRBJ1-6	TRBV28	TGTGCCAGCAGTTCCCCACCGTCACCCCTCCACTTT	CASSSPPSPLHF
many	TRBD1	15	TRBJ2-1	TRBV7-3	TGTGCCAGCAGCCCCGGACAGGGCGGCTACAATGAGCAGTTCTTC	CASSPGQGGYNEQFF
NA	NA	11	TRBJ2-1	TRBV2	TGTGCCAGCAGTGAACGGTGGGAGCAGTTCTTC	CASSERWEQFF
few	TRBD1	17	TRBJ2-5	TRBV4-3	TGCGCCAGCAGCCAAGATATTGGCAGGGGGTTTCAAGAGACCCAGTACTTC	CASSQDIGRGFQETQYF
few	NA	14	TRBJ2-5	TRBV7-4	TGTGCCAGCAGCTTAGACTGGCGGGAAGAGACCCAGTACTTC	CASSLDWREETQYF
NA	TRBD2	17	TRBJ2-1	TRBV6-1	TGTGCCAGCACTCATCGACAGGGACTAGCGGGAGTCGATGAGCAGTTCTTC	CASTHRQGLAGVDEQFF
few	NA	13	TRBJ2-4	TRBV5-1	TGCGCCAGCAGCTTGGCCCGGGGCGACATTCAATACTTC	CASSLARGDIQYF
few	TRBD2	14	TRBJ2-3	TRBV29-1	TGCAGCGTTGTAGGGACTAGCGTTGCAGATACGCAGTATTTT	CSVVGTSVADTQYF
few	NA	15	TRBJ2-2	TRBV6-5	TGTGCCAGCAGTTACCGGCAGGGGTATACCGGGGAGCTGTTTTTT	CASSYRQGYTGELFF
NA	NA	12	TRBJ2-1	TRBV12-3/TRBV12-4	TGTGCCGGGCCGACAGGAAACAATGAGCAGTTCTTC	CAGPTGNNEQFF
NA	NA	13	TRBJ1-2	TRBV6-6	TGTGCCAGCAGTCCCGGGAAGAACTATGGCTACACCTTC	CASSPGKNYGYTF
NA	NA	17	TRBJ2-1	TRBV20-1	TGCAGTGCTAGAGCGGGAGCGGTTGATAGCTCCTACAATGAGCAGTTCTTC	CSARAGAVDSSYNEQFF